The next 8 T cell receptor beta chains were all read from a single sample in a study of patients and donors after allogeneic stem cell transplantation. MiXCR, applied by TCRdb to the RT-PCR reads, yields one record per CDR3 protein. The data show about 400,000 distinct CDR3 sequences, with 16% seen just once and over 6% held by the top ten. Sequencing was carried out using blood, either unsorted or a sorted T cell fraction (not recorded which). The receptors come from a human donor who was either an allogeneic HSCT recipient or a stem cell or donor lymphocyte infusion donor (not recorded which). It is not recorded whose cells these are; they may come from a transplant donor.

The chain is built from TRBV19 and TRBJ2-1; 7 bases match TRBD2. Germline-derived CDR1 and CDR2 are LNHDA and SQIVND (reference sequence). This CDR3 region has 14 residues. With 3 bases clipped from V and 9 bases from J, the junction kept 8 bases outside the gene matches. The CDR3 reads CASSIPGRELEQFF. CDR3 bases: TGTGCCAGTAGTATTCCAGGGCGGGAGCTTGAGCAGTTCTTC.

This clonotype showed up just a few times. CDR3 protein: CASSLAGPFQETQYF. CDR3 bases: TGCGCCAGCAGCCTAGCGGGCCCTTTCCAAGAGACCCAGTACTTC. The chain joins TRBV4-1 to TRBJ2-5; 7 nucleotides line up with TRBD2. V gave up 4 bases and J gave up 1 base; unmatched junction bases: 6. From germline, CDR1 is MGHRA and CDR2 YSYEKL. The CDR3 runs to 15 residues.

The sample holds a few counts of this clonotype. The rearrangement uses TRBV6-2 or TRBV6-3 and TRBJ2-7; a weak D match, TRBD2 (5 bases). Germline V gene lookup returns CDR1 MNHEY and CDR2 SVGEGT. The V end was cut by 8 bases, the J end by 3 bases, with 11 bases between. The CDR3 is 12 amino acids. Here the CDR3 reads CASRDSFYEQYF. DNA for the CDR3: TGTGCCAGCCGGGATTCCTTCTACGAGCAGTACTTC.

This clonotype was observed at least ten times. This chain links TRBV7-9 with TRBJ2-3; D possibly corresponds to TRBD2 (6 bases). The CDR3 is 15 amino acids. The V end was cut by 6 bases, the J end by 7 bases, with 20 bases between. Germline V gene sequence: CDR1 SEHNR, CDR2 FQNEAQ (reference sequence). CDR3 sequence reads: CASSRAGTRTHTQYF. The CDR3 DNA is TGTGCCAGCAGTCGGGCCGGGACTCGCACTCATACGCAGTATTTT.

In this sample, this clonotype turned up many times. The genes are TRBV12-3 or TRBV12-4 and TRBJ1-2; D remains unclear. This CDR3 is built from 10 residues. Trimming removed 8 bases at V and 12 bases at J, with 13 bases between. The CDR3 DNA reads TGTGCCAGCCAGCCCTCCAGACACACCTTC. It translates to CASQPSRHTF.

The table lists this clonotype with many counts. V gene TRBV21-1 combines with J gene TRBJ2-2; the listed D gene, TRBD1, was not tested against the DNA. TRBV21-1 is labeled a pseudogene. The CDR3 extends over 19 amino acids. The CDR3 DNA reads TGTGCCAGCAGCTCTCGTTCAACGGTCCCCATTTGGGACACCGGGGAGCTGTTTTTT. This sequence encodes CASSSRSTVPIWDTGELFF.

The CDR3 loop reads CSASGEAETQYF. The CDR3 coding sequence is TGCAGTGCTAGCGGGGAAGCGGAGACCCAGTACTTC. This chain joins TRBV20-1 and TRBJ2-5, with a weak D call TRBD2 (5 bases). The CDR3 totals 12 residues. Trimming removed 3 bases from V and 5 bases from J, with 10 bases in between. Per germline, CDR1 DFQATT and CDR2 SNEGSKA (reference sequence).

This clonotype has at least ten counts. This rearrangement joins TRBV3-1 to TRBJ2-7; TRBD2 agrees at 12 bases. Trimming took 3 bases from V and 5 from J; bases not matched to a gene: 11. CDR1 is LGHDT and CDR2 is YNNKEL in the germline V gene (reference sequence). The CDR3 runs 17 residues. CDR3 in DNA: TGTGCCAGCAGCCATGATATGACTAGCGGGAGTTCCAACGAGCAGTACTTC. Amino acids: CASSHDMTSGSSNEQYF.